The following is a TCR beta chain sequence with its context. The antigen remains unidentified. Following RNA extraction, reverse transcription yielded cDNA that acted as the sequencing template. Produced via immunoSEQ multiplex PCR; TCRdb's table is partial and in-frame only. The sample holds 200,000 or so clones, around three fifths seen once. This specimen belongs to a study of CD8+ T cells in alopecia areata. Regarding the study as a whole: TCR sharing across patients was less clear than in mice, possibly HLA-related.

This CDR3 is 15 amino acids long. V gave up 1 base and J gave up 2 bases, with 10 bases separating them. Germline CDR1 is SGHRS and CDR2 is YFSETQ. The origin of this receptor is a human donor with alopecia areata. The sample consisted of CD4+ T cells sorted from blood, taken at week 0. The J gene is TRBJ2-1, the V gene TRBV5-1, with a tentative D call TRBD2 (6 bases). The DNA of the CDR3 is TGCGCCAGCAGCTTGAGGCTAGCGACCTACAATGAGCAGTTCTTC. It codes for CASSLRLATYNEQFF. The full variable domain, its missing parts supplied by reference TRBV5-1 and TRBJ2-1, is KAGVTQTPRYLIKTRGQQVTLSCSPISGHRSVSWYQQTPGQGLQFLFEYFSETQRNKGNFPGRFSGRQFSNSRSEMNVSTLELGDSALYLCASSLRLATYNEQFFGPGTRLTVL.